A single sample is the source of the 14 T cell receptor beta chains below, sequenced in a study of T cells in Graves' hyperthyroidism and ophthalmopathy. Regions amplified from RNA transcripts were the TCR beta CDR3 regions. The HTBI primer set drove a first-round RT-PCR of the TCR CDR3. Each CDR3 protein is one row after TCRdb ran MiXCR on the multiplex PCR reads. The sample contains about half a million distinct CDR3 sequences, 20% of which appear only once. Material for sequencing was blood. The source is a man younger than 35 with Graves' hyperthyroidism.

This chain connects TRBV5-1 to TRBJ1-1; D call uncertain. CDR3 length: 13 residues. V was pared by 0 bases and J by 4 bases, with 7 bases between. Germline V gene lookup returns CDR1 SGHRS and CDR2 YFSETQ. CDR3 protein: CASSLDIITEAFF. CDR3 coding DNA: TGCGCCAGCAGCTTGGATATAATCACTGAAGCTTTCTTT.

V usage is TRBV24-1 and J usage is TRBJ2-5; TRBD1 agrees at 7 bases. The germline CDR1 and CDR2 sequences are KGHDR and SFDVKD. With 6 bases clipped from V and 5 bases from J, the junction kept 14 bases outside the gene matches. The CDR3 contains 16 residues. The CDR3 DNA follows: TGTGCCACCAGTACCTGGGGACAGTCGGAACGGGAGACCCAGTACTTC. Encoded protein: CATSTWGQSERETQYF.

This clonotype was detected many times. V usage is TRBV25-1 and J usage is TRBJ1-2, with TRBD1 as a possible D gene (6 bases). V was shortened by 4 bases and J by 6 bases, with 12 bases between the two germline ends. The CDR3 is 13 amino acids. Germline CDR1 is MGHDK and CDR2 is SYGVNS. The CDR3 loop is CASSATEGDGYTF. The DNA for the CDR3 is TGTGCCAGCAGTGCGACAGAGGGGGATGGCTACACCTTC.

This clonotype was observed many times. V usage is TRBV7-9 and J usage is TRBJ2-7, with 8 positions matching TRBD2. Germline CDR1 is SEHNR and CDR2 is FQNEAQ (reference sequence). The junction had 4 bases not matched to a gene; V was cut back by 3 bases and J by 0 bases. The CDR3 loop spans 15 amino acids. CDR3 residues: CASSLSGTSSYEQYF. DNA of the CDR3: TGTGCCAGCAGCTTGTCCGGGACTAGCTCCTACGAGCAGTACTTC.

This clonotype was picked up many times. Written as DNA, the CDR3 is TGTGCCAGCAGCCAGTACTTGGGGTATGGTAAGCCCCAGCATTTT. Its translation: CASSQYLGYGKPQHF. The J gene is TRBJ1-5, the V gene TRBV7-2; D ambiguous. Trimming removed 5 bases from V and 8 bases from J, with 19 bases in between. The V gene's germline CDR1 is SGHTA and CDR2 FQGNSA. The CDR3 runs to 15 residues.

This clonotype was seen once. The chain combines TRBV20-1 with TRBJ2-7; D is undetermined. Germline CDR1 and CDR2: DFQATT and SNEGSKA (reference sequence). This CDR3 spans 12 amino acids. Trimming removed 5 bases at V and 3 bases at J, with 11 bases between. The CDR3 sequence is CSASMSNYEQYF. CDR3 nucleotides: TGCAGTGCTTCGATGTCGAACTACGAGCAGTACTTC.

The V and J genes are TRBV12-5 and TRBJ2-5; D tentatively fits TRBD1 or TRBD2 (5 bases each). The germline V and J ends were trimmed by 6 bases and 4 bases, with 12 bases remaining between them. Germline lookup yields CDR1 LGHNT and CDR2 FRNRAP. The CDR3 is 13 residues long. The CDR3 region has the DNA TGTGCTAGTGGGGGACCAAACCGAGAGACCCAGTACTTC. Protein: CASGGPNRETQYF.

V and J are TRBV10-3 and TRBJ1-2, with D unresolved. V was trimmed by 8 bases and J by 6 bases, leaving 13 bases between them. The CDR3 spans 12 residues. Germline CDR1 is ENHRY and CDR2 is SYGVKD. The CDR3 DNA reads as TGTGCCATCGGCTCGGCAGGAGATGGCTACACCTTC. It translates to CAIGSAGDGYTF.

The chain combines TRBV29-1 with TRBJ1-2; no firm D call. Trimming removed 2 bases from V and 4 bases from J, with 5 bases in between. CDR1 and CDR2 (germline): SQVTM, ANQGSEA. The CDR3 is 11 amino acids. CDR3 DNA: TGCAGCGTTGAAAGGACCTATGGCTACACCTTC. Residues: CSVERTYGYTF. Drawing the rest from reference TRBV29-1 and TRBJ1-2, the complete variable domain is SAVISQKPSRDICQRGTSLTIQCQVDSQVTMMFWYRQQPGQSLTLIATANQGSEATYESGFVIDKFPISRPNLTFSTLTVSNMSPEDSSIYLCSVERTYGYTFGSGTRLTVV.

This clonotype was counted at least ten times. The chain has TRBV28 and TRBJ2-2; D is uncertain. Per the germline V gene, CDR1 is MDHEN and CDR2 is SYDVKM. The CDR3 is 13 amino acids. With 3 bases removed from V and 0 bases from J, the gap between germline ends came to 2 bases. This chain's CDR3 is CASSFPNTGELFF. The CDR3 DNA reads TGTGCCAGCAGTTTTCCGAACACCGGGGAGCTGTTTTTT.

In its sample, this clonotype was seen many times. The gene calls are TRBV28 and TRBJ1-5, with D unresolved. Germline lookup yields CDR1 MDHEN and CDR2 SYDVKM. The CDR3 sequence is 15 residues long. V was trimmed by 3 bases and J by 3 bases, leaving 12 bases between them. As DNA, the CDR3 is TGTGCCAGCAGTTTGCGTAGGCTTCTCAATCAGCCCCAGCATTTT. This codes for CASSLRRLLNQPQHF.

This clonotype occurred a few times. A clone one base away is much larger, so this may be a read error. Because it lacks the conserved phenylalanine or tryptophan at the end, this CDR3 is likely a read error. The chain has TRBV2 and TRBJ1-1; TRBD1 matches at 9 bases. The CDR3 covers 13 residues. The germline V gene encodes CDR1 SNHLY and CDR2 FYNNEI. V lost 8 bases to trimming and J lost 0 bases; unmatched junction nucleotides: 1. CDR3 protein: CASGDRVNTEAFY. The DNA of the CDR3 is TGTGCCAGCGGGGACAGGGTGAACACTGAAGCTTTCTAT.

This clonotype was picked up many times. V gene TRBV10-1 combines with J gene TRBJ2-7; D is tentatively TRBD1 or TRBD2 (5 bases each). Germline V gene lookup returns CDR1 WNHNN and CDR2 SYGVQD (reference sequence). V was pared by 7 bases and J by 0 bases, with 16 bases between. CDR3 length: 15 residues. CDR3 sequence (DNA): TGCGCCAGCAACGAAGGGACGGAATCCTCCTACGAGCAGTACTTC. This translates into CASNEGTESSYEQYF.

In its sample, this clonotype was seen many times. The CDR3 bases are TGTGCCAGCAGTAGGCCGGGGGGACAGGCCGACTTTTTCAATCAGCCCCAGCATTTT. As protein: CASSRPGGQADFFNQPQHF. J is TRBJ1-5 and V is TRBV6-2 or TRBV6-3; 8 bases are shared with TRBD1. The germline V gene encodes CDR1 MNHEY and CDR2 SVGEGT. This CDR3 has 19 amino acids. Trimming removed 5 bases from V and 3 bases from J; junction bases left unmatched: 18.